A selection of T cell receptor beta chains follows, all from one sample in a study of a mutant IDH1 vaccine in newly diagnosed glioma. These receptors have no identified antigens. The data were produced by immunoSEQ multiplex PCR, yet TCRdb's version contains in-frame clones alone and is incomplete. Of 50,000 to 65,000 clones listed, 90% to 95% were seen once; the top ten hold around 2.5%. Here the sequenced sample was PBMCs, taken from a glioma patient whose treatment included an IDH1 peptide vaccine. All receptors come from a man in his fifties with glioma. Each CDR3 is given with its conserved first and last residue. Fields, in order: D gene, V gene, J gene, clone size, CDR3 DNA, CDR3 protein. The D gene is left open where the match is weak. Size tells how often a clone was seen (once, few, many) or the class of an expanded clone, and some rows leave it out.

d_call: .; v_call: TRBV10-3; j_call: TRBJ1-2; clone_size: .; cdr3_nt: TGTGCCATCAGTGCGGGGAGAGGCTACACCTTC; cdr3_aa: CAISAGRGYTF
d_call: .; v_call: TRBV7-9; j_call: TRBJ2-3; clone_size: once; cdr3_nt: TGTGCCAGCAGCTTAGACACCCGCACAGATACGCAGTATTTT; cdr3_aa: CASSLDTRTDTQYF
d_call: TRBD2; v_call: TRBV29-1; j_call: TRBJ2-3; clone_size: .; cdr3_nt: TGCAGCTTCAAGAGGCGGGAGGGCGGAGATACGCAGTATTTT; cdr3_aa: CSFKRREGGDTQYF
d_call: TRBD2; v_call: TRBV10-3; j_call: TRBJ2-5; clone_size: .; cdr3_nt: TGTGCCATCAGGCCCTCTAGCGGGAGGGCCGGGGAGACCCAGTACTTC; cdr3_aa: CAIRPSSGRAGETQYF
d_call: TRBD1; v_call: TRBV6-1; j_call: TRBJ2-7; clone_size: .; cdr3_nt: TGTGCCACTATCCGGGACAGGGGTATTTACGAGCAGTACTTC; cdr3_aa: CATIRDRGIYEQYF
d_call: .; v_call: TRBV7-2; j_call: TRBJ1-5; clone_size: .; cdr3_nt: TGTGCCAGCAGCCCCCCCGCCTCGGGGGCACAGCATTTT; cdr3_aa: CASSPPASGAQHF
d_call: TRBD1; v_call: TRBV18; j_call: TRBJ1-4; clone_size: .; cdr3_nt: TGTGCCAGCTCACACGGGACAGCTAATGAAAAACTGTTTTTT; cdr3_aa: CASSHGTANEKLFF
d_call: .; v_call: TRBV5-1; j_call: TRBJ2-2; clone_size: .; cdr3_nt: TGCGCCAGCAGCTTGGGTACGGGTCCGAGCACCGGGGAGCTGTTTTTT; cdr3_aa: CASSLGTGPSTGELFF
d_call: .; v_call: TRBV4-2; j_call: TRBJ2-1; clone_size: .; cdr3_nt: TGTGCCAGCAGCCAAGATGGCACTAGCAATGAGCAGTTCTTC; cdr3_aa: CASSQDGTSNEQFF
d_call: TRBD1; v_call: TRBV28; j_call: TRBJ2-4; clone_size: .; cdr3_nt: TGTGCCAGCAGTGTGGGACAGTTAGCCAAAAACATTCAGTACTTC; cdr3_aa: CASSVGQLAKNIQYF
d_call: .; v_call: TRBV19; j_call: TRBJ1-1; clone_size: .; cdr3_nt: TGTGCCAGTACCGGAGGGAGGCACGAAGCTTTCTTT; cdr3_aa: CASTGGRHEAFF
d_call: TRBD1; v_call: TRBV19; j_call: TRBJ1-1; clone_size: .; cdr3_nt: TGTGCCAGCGGCGGGGCAGGGGGGTACACTGAAGCTTTCTTT; cdr3_aa: CASGGAGGYTEAFF
d_call: .; v_call: TRBV2; j_call: TRBJ2-5; clone_size: few; cdr3_nt: TGTGCCAGGGGGGGCCTCCAAGAGACCCAGTACTTC; cdr3_aa: CARGGLQETQYF
d_call: .; v_call: TRBV5-4; j_call: TRBJ2-3; clone_size: once; cdr3_nt: TGTGCCAGCAGCGGAATGGGCGCAACAGATACGCAGTATTTT; cdr3_aa: CASSGMGATDTQYF
d_call: .; v_call: TRBV9; j_call: TRBJ1-6; clone_size: .; cdr3_nt: TGTGCCAGCAGCGTAGTTTCCGATGCAAATTCACCCCTCCACTTT; cdr3_aa: CASSVVSDANSPLHF
d_call: .; v_call: TRBV5-1; j_call: TRBJ2-5; clone_size: .; cdr3_nt: TGCGCCAGCAGCTTGGAAGGACTCGAAGAGACCCAGTACTTC; cdr3_aa: CASSLEGLEETQYF
d_call: TRBD1; v_call: TRBV10-3; j_call: TRBJ2-7; clone_size: .; cdr3_nt: TGTGCCGGCAGCCGGGACAGCCCCTACGAGCAGTACTTC; cdr3_aa: CAGSRDSPYEQYF
d_call: .; v_call: TRBV19; j_call: TRBJ1-5; clone_size: .; cdr3_nt: TGTGCCAGTAGTATAGTCACAGGGAGGAATCAGCCCCAGCATTTT; cdr3_aa: CASSIVTGRNQPQHF